A single TCR beta chain is shown here with its context. The sample is drawn from a study of control samples from healthy donors and cancer patients. The CDR3 has 13 residues. Germline V gene sequence: CDR1 MDHEN, CDR2 SYDVKM. V lost 3 bases, J lost 10 bases, and 15 bases lay in between. Generated by immunoSEQ multiplex PCR, the TCRdb table keeps only in-frame clones and is missing some. The repertoire consists of 95,000 to 130,000 clones, with 93% occurring once and the leading ten covering about 2.6%. The chain uses TRBV28 and TRBJ2-5, with D perhaps assigned TRBD1 or TRBD2 (5 bases each). Sequenced sample: blood. This clonotype originated in a man younger than 45 in good health. The CDR3 region is CASSLVGAGSQYF. CDR3 bases: TGTGCCAGCAGTTTGGTAGGGGCGGGCAGCCAGTACTTC.